This T cell receptor beta chain was recovered during a study of blood T cell repertoires in COVID-19. Study summary: Material from acute and convalescent COVID-19 was sourced from the United States, Italy and Spain. The cDNA or gDNA used as material had been derived from T cells, B-cell-depleted T cells, or PBMCs.

This clone occurred a few times. Methods used by the authors: For nucleated cells, counts were estimated from reference gene primer amplification. Produced via immunoSEQ multiplex PCR; TCRdb's table is partial and in-frame only. From that table come the V and J calls and clone size; the DNA was used to work out D and trimming. There are roughly 200,000 clones in the sample; more than 70% occur only once, and 4% to 5% lies in the top ten. Material for sequencing was peripheral blood. The sequence came from a woman in her 30s with acute or convalescent COVID-19.

The CDR3 here is CASIPTLRGAEAFF. CDR3 nucleotides: TGTGCCAGCATTCCCACCTTGCGAGGCGCTGAAGCTTTCTTT. The chain employs TRBV28 and TRBJ1-1; no firm D call. Germline V gene data show CDR1 as MDHEN and CDR2 as SYDVKM. The CDR3 consists of 14 residues. V was trimmed by 7 bases and J by 6 bases, leaving 18 bases between them.